The rows below give T cell receptor beta chains drawn from one sample of a study of T cells in tuberculosis. The repertoire was sequenced with immunoSEQ multiplex PCR; TCRdb's copy has only in-frame clones and lacks some. The data contain fewer than 35,000 clones, approximately 94% of them singletons. Sequenced: PBMCs. The origin of the receptors is a donor aged 10-29 years with latent tuberculosis or without tuberculosis infection. Each CDR3 is given with its conserved first and last residue. A D gene is named only where the DNA matches it firmly. Where a row states a size, it is once, few, many or the class of an expanded clone; other rows omit it.

J: TRBJ2-2
length: 15
V: TRBV25-1
size: NA
D: TRBD2
DNA: TGTGCCAGCCTGGGGACTAGCGGCAACACCGGGGAGCTGTTTTTT
CDR3: CASLGTSGNTGELFF

J: TRBJ1-2
length: 13
V: TRBV18
size: NA
D: TRBD1
DNA: TGTGCCAGCTCACCGGACAGGGGGAATGGCTACACCTTC
CDR3: CASSPDRGNGYTF

J: TRBJ2-5
length: 15
V: TRBV4-3
size: once
D: NA
DNA: TGCGCCAGCAGCCAGGACCTAGGGGGATTAGGGACCCAGTACTTC
CDR3: CASSQDLGGLGTQYF

J: TRBJ2-7
length: 17
V: TRBV5-1
size: NA
D: TRBD2
DNA: TGCGCCAGCAGCTTGGGCGGGGGACTAGCGGCCACCTACGAGCAGTACTTC
CDR3: CASSLGGGLAATYEQYF

J: TRBJ2-5
length: 11
V: TRBV11-2
size: once
D: NA
DNA: TGTGCCAGCAGCGCGACAGGCCGGGGGTACTTC
CDR3: CASSATGRGYF

J: TRBJ1-5
length: 13
V: TRBV2
size: NA
D: NA
DNA: TGTGCCAGCAGTCTCTTTCTTGATCAGCCCCAGCATTTT
CDR3: CASSLFLDQPQHF

J: TRBJ2-7
length: 12
V: TRBV7-2
size: NA
D: NA
DNA: TGTGCCAGCAGCCCCAGCTCCTACGAGCAGTACTTC
CDR3: CASSPSSYEQYF

J: TRBJ2-7
length: 16
V: TRBV4-2
size: NA
D: TRBD2
DNA: TGTGCCAGCAGCCTGTTAGGAAGCGGGAGCTCCTACGAGCAGTACTTC
CDR3: CASSLLGSGSSYEQYF

J: TRBJ2-5
length: 14
V: TRBV6-1
size: NA
D: NA
DNA: TGTGCCAGCACCTCGCTCGGGGGAGGGGGGACCCAGTACTTC
CDR3: CASTSLGGGGTQYF

J: TRBJ1-4
length: 14
V: TRBV28
size: NA
D: TRBD1
DNA: TGTGCCAGCAGCTCCGGGACAGAAAATGAAAAACTGTTTTTT
CDR3: CASSSGTENEKLFF

J: TRBJ2-5
length: 16
V: TRBV7-7
size: NA
D: NA
DNA: TGTGCTAGCAGCTTATTGGGCGGGGACAGTCAAGAGACCCAGTACTTC
CDR3: CASSLLGGDSQETQYF

J: TRBJ1-3
length: 18
V: TRBV10-3
size: once
D: TRBD1
DNA: TGTGCCATCAGTGTTCGGGAGAAACAGGGGGCGGGCGGAAACACCATATATTTT
CDR3: CAISVREKQGAGGNTIYF

J: TRBJ2-5
length: 14
V: TRBV30
size: NA
D: NA
DNA: TGTGCCTGGAGCGGAGGTGTGGACGGGGAGACCCAGTACTTC
CDR3: CAWSGGVDGETQYF

J: TRBJ2-5
length: 15
V: TRBV2
size: once
D: TRBD1
DNA: TGTGCCAGCAGCGAAACCGGGACAGGGGAGGGGACCCAGTACTTC
CDR3: CASSETGTGEGTQYF

J: TRBJ1-3
length: 13
V: TRBV4-1
size: NA
D: NA
DNA: TGCGCCAGCAGCCAACTACCGGGAAACACCATATATTTT
CDR3: CASSQLPGNTIYF

J: TRBJ1-2
length: 13
V: TRBV2
size: NA
D: NA
DNA: TGTGCCAGCAGTGGACATGATCGCTATGGCTACACCTTC
CDR3: CASSGHDRYGYTF

J: TRBJ1-2
length: 16
V: TRBV5-1
size: NA
D: TRBD1
DNA: TGCGCCAGCAGCTTGGCGACAGGGGGGTCCGGCTATGGCTACACCTTC
CDR3: CASSLATGGSGYGYTF